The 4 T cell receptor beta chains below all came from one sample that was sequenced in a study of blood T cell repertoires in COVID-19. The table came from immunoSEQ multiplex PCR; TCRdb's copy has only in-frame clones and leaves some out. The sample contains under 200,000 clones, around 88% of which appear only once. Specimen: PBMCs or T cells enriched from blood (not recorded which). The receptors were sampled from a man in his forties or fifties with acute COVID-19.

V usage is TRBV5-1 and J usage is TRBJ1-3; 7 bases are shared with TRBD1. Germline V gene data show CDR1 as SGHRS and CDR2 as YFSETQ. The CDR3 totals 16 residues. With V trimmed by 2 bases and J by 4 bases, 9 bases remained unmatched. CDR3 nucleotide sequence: TGCGCCAGCAGCTTAGGACAGGCGGTCGCAGGAAACACCATATATTTT. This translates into CASSLGQAVAGNTIYF.

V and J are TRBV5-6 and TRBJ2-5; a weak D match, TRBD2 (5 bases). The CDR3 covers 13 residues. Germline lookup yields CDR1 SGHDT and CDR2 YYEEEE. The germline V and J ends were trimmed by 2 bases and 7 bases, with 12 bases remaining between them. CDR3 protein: CASSLRRMGTQYF. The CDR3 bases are TGTGCCAGCAGCTTACGGAGGATGGGGACCCAGTACTTC. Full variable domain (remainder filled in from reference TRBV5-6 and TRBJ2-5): DAGVTQSPTHLIKTRGQQVTLRCSPKSGHDTVSWYQQALGQGPQFIFQYYEEEERQRGNFPDRFSGHQFPNYSSELNVNALLLGDSALYLCASSLRRMGTQYFGPGTRLLVL.

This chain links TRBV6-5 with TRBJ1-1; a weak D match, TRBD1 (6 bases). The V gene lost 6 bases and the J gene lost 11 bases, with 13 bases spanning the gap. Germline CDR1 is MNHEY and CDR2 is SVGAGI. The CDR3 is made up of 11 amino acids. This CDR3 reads CASRKGVKAFF. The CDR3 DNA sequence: TGTGCCAGCAGAAAGGGGGTGAAGGCTTTCTTT.

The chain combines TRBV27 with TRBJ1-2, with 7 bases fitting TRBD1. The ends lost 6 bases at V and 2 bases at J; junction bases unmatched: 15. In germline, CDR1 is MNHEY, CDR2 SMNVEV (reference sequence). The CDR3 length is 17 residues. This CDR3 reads CASSSNSQGITNYGYTF. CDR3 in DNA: TGTGCCAGCAGCTCCAACTCACAGGGGATAACGAACTATGGCTACACCTTC.